This passage covers 5 T cell receptor beta chains from one sample sequenced in a study of ipilimumab plus nivolumab after autologous stem cell transplantation listed by TCRdb under 2021. Library preparation employed the immunoSEQ multiplex PCR assay. Entries here come from immuneACCESS through TCRdb and include only in-frame sequences with V and J called. Some clones fail to appear in such tables; in the studies checked, an unresolved V gene covers under half of the shortfall, and the cause of the remainder is unknown. This sample holds some 16,000 clones; over 70% were observed only once. Roughly 23% of the sample is held by the ten biggest clonotypes. The material was PBMCs, obtained in a trial of ipilimumab plus nivolumab as post-transplant consolidation. The source of these receptors is a male donor with diffuse large B-cell lymphoma.

The genes are TRBV28 and TRBJ1-3, with 7 bases identical to TRBD1. Germline CDR1 MDHEN, CDR2 SYDVKM. After removal of 6 bases from V and 0 bases from J, the junction contained 14 bases not matched to a gene. The CDR3 covers 18 residues. Written as DNA, the CDR3 is TGTGCCAGCAGCCCCTATTTTGGGACAGATTTCTCTGGAAACACCATATATTTT. This gives the protein CASSPYFGTDFSGNTIYF.

The rearrangement joins TRBV15 to TRBJ1-2, with D possibly matching TRBD1 (5 bases). V was shortened by 0 bases and J by 2 bases, with 10 bases between the two germline ends. Germline V lookup: CDR1 LNHNV, CDR2 YYDKDF (reference sequence). The CDR3 loop spans 15 amino acids. CDR3 in amino acids: CATSRESGFNYGYTF. The CDR3 nucleotides are TGTGCCACCAGCAGAGAATCAGGGTTCAACTATGGCTACACCTTC.

This chain joins TRBV28 and TRBJ2-3, with 7 bases identical to TRBD1. The germline CDR1 and CDR2 sequences are MDHEN and SYDVKM. J was trimmed by 2 bases and V by 8 bases; bases with no gene match: 19. The CDR3 is 18 residues long. CDR3 in DNA: TGTGCCAGCTTTGAGGCGCCCGGTCCGGGACAGATCACAGATACGCAGTATTTT. Translation gives CASFEAPGPGQITDTQYF.

This clone occurred once. The rearrangement links TRBV10-3 to TRBJ2-7; TRBD1 matches 12 bases. Germline trimming cut 10 bases from V and 7 bases from J; bases unmatched to any gene: 11. This CDR3 has 14 amino acids. Germline V gene data show CDR1 as ENHRY and CDR2 as SYGVKD. In DNA, the CDR3 is TGTGCCACCTTTGGGACAGGGGGCTTGCGGGAGCAGTACTTC. Its protein product is CATFGTGGLREQYF.

The chain has TRBV19 and TRBJ2-3, with 10 bases lining up with TRBD2. The germline CDR1 and CDR2 sequences are LNHDA and SQIVND (reference sequence). With 5 bases clipped from V and 0 bases from J, the junction kept 5 bases outside the gene matches. This CDR3 is 16 amino acids long. This chain's CDR3 is CASSSLAGASTDTQYF. The CDR3 nucleotides read TGTGCCAGTAGTTCCCTAGCGGGGGCTAGCACAGATACGCAGTATTTT. Drawing the rest from reference TRBV19 and TRBJ2-3, the complete variable domain is DGGITQSPKYLFRKEGQNVTLSCEQNLNHDAMYWYRQDPGQGLRLIYYSQIVNDFQKGDIAEGYSVSREKKESFPLTVTSAQKNPTAFYLCASSSLAGASTDTQYFGPGTRLTVL.